This T cell receptor (beta chain) was captured in a study of blood T cell repertoires in COVID-19. Across the whole study: Whether acute or convalescent, the COVID-19 samples came from the United States, Italy and Spain.

Method: immunoSEQ multiplex PCR; TCRdb's copy keeps in-frame clones and lacks some. Among roughly 230,000 clones, 70% to 90% were seen once, and the ten largest hold over 0.95%. The germline V gene encodes CDR1 SGHRS and CDR2 YFSETQ. V lost 0 bases, J lost 4 bases, and 2 bases stayed unmatched. This CDR3 region has 15 residues. The chain recombines TRBV5-1 with TRBJ2-1; 9 nucleotides agree with TRBD2. This clonotype was obtained from a man aged 35-49 years with acute or convalescent COVID-19. The sequenced sample consisted of peripheral blood. In nucleotides, the CDR3 is TGCGCCAGCAGCTTGGCGCGGGGGGGTTACAATGAGCAGTTCTTC. Translation gives CASSLARGGYNEQFF.